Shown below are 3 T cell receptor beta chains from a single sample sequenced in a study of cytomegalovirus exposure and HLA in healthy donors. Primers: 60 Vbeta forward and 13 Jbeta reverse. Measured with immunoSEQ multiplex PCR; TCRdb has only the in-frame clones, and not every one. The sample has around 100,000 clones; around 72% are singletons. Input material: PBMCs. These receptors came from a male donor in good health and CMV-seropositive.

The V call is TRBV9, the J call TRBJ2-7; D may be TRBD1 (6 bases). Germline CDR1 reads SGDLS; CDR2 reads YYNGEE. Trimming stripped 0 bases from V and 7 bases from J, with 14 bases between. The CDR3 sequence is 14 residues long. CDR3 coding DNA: TGTGCCAGCAGCGTAGGTTTACAGGGTGAGGAGCAGTACTTC. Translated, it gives CASSVGLQGEEQYF.

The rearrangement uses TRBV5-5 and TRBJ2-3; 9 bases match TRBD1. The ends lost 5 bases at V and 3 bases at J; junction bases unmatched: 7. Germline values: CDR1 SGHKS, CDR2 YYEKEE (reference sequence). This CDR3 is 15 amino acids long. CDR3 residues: CASRPRTGVTDTQYF. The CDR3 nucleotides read TGTGCCAGCAGGCCTAGGACAGGGGTAACAGATACGCAGTATTTT.

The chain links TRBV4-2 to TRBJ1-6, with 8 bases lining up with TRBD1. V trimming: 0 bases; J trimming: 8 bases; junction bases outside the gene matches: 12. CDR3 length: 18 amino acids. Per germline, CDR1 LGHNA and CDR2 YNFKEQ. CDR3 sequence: CASSQDQWTGWDHSPLHF. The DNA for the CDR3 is TGTGCCAGCAGCCAAGATCAATGGACAGGGTGGGACCATTCACCCCTCCACTTT.